The next 19 T cell receptor beta chains were all read from a single sample in a study of OX40 agonist ivuxolimab in advanced cancers. Assay: immunoSEQ multiplex PCR; the TCRdb copy retains only in-frame clones and omits some. The sample carries about 47,000 clones, around 90% recorded once. The specimen comprised CD4+ or CD8+ T cells sorted from blood, sampled in a trial of the OX40 agonist ivuxolimab. These receptor sequences come from an adult with an advanced solid tumor such as melanoma, head and neck, liver or kidney cancer.

The chain uses TRBV19 and TRBJ1-2; maybe TRBD1 (6 bases). The CDR3 contains 12 residues. V was trimmed by 8 bases and J by 1 base, leaving 8 bases between them. Germline-derived CDR1 and CDR2 are LNHDA and SQIVND (reference sequence). The CDR3 nucleotides read TGTGCCAGTGAGGACAGTAACTATGGCTACACCTTC. This sequence encodes CASEDSNYGYTF. Full variable domain (missing parts from reference TRBV19 and TRBJ1-2): DGGITQSPKYLFRKEGQNVTLSCEQNLNHDAMYWYRQDPGQGLRLIYYSQIVNDFQKGDIAEGYSVSREKKESFPLTVTSAQKNPTAFYLCASEDSNYGYTFGSGTRLTVV.

The table lists this clone with a count of one. The chain joins TRBV5-6 to TRBJ2-7, with no clear D. Between the trimmed V and J ends, which lost 4 bases and 0 bases, there was a span of 11 bases. CDR1 and CDR2 from the germline V gene are SGHDT and YYEEEE. The CDR3 has 14 amino acids. The CDR3 DNA reads TGTGCCAGCAGCCCCGGAGTCGACTCCTACGAGCAGTACTTC. Its translation is CASSPGVDSYEQYF.

The chain joins TRBV29-1 to TRBJ2-7, with 7 nucleotides matching TRBD2. V shed 5 bases and J 5 bases; nucleotides not matched to a gene: 3. This CDR3 region has 11 residues. Germline CDR1 and CDR2: SQVTM and ANQGSEA. CDR3 sequence: CSVSGGNEQYF. As DNA, the CDR3 is TGCAGCGTTTCGGGGGGTAACGAGCAGTACTTC.

This rearrangement joins TRBV12-5 to TRBJ2-1; possibly TRBD2 for D (6 bases). The germline V gene has CDR1 LGHNT and CDR2 FRNRAP. The CDR3 runs 12 residues. The ends were cut back, 4 bases at V and 9 bases at J, with 10 bases in the middle. The CDR3 reads CASGWDFTEQFF. The CDR3 coding sequence is TGTGCTAGTGGTTGGGACTTCACTGAGCAGTTCTTC.

The gene calls are TRBV27 and TRBJ2-6; no clear D. Between the trimmed V and J ends, which lost 7 bases and 1 base, there was a span of 11 bases. The CDR3 covers 15 residues. Germline V gives CDR1 MNHEY, CDR2 SMNVEV (reference sequence). For the CDR3, the DNA is TGTGCCAGCACAAAGTTATCGTCTGGGGCCAACGTCCTGACTTTC. Its translation is CASTKLSSGANVLTF.

In its sample, this clone was seen once. The chain couples TRBV5-1 to TRBJ2-7; D is unclear. Germline lookup yields CDR1 SGHRS and CDR2 YFSETQ. The length of the CDR3 is 14 residues. V was pared by 0 bases and J by 6 bases, with 13 bases between. As DNA, the CDR3 is TGCGCCAGCAGCTTGGATCTCCAAGGGCTCGAGCAGTACTTC. The encoded protein is CASSLDLQGLEQYF.

This chain links TRBV25-1 with TRBJ2-1; tentatively, D is TRBD2 (5 bases). Germline lookup yields CDR1 MGHDK and CDR2 SYGVNS. The ends were cut back, 3 bases at V and 11 bases at J, with 20 bases in the middle. The CDR3 sequence is 15 residues long. Here the CDR3 reads CASSDPDYTRKQQFF. In nucleotides, the CDR3 is TGTGCCAGCAGTGATCCAGACTACACGAGAAAACAGCAGTTCTTC.

V is TRBV7-9 and J is TRBJ2-4, with 9 bases that match TRBD1. This CDR3 comprises 15 residues. Per the germline V gene, CDR1 is SEHNR and CDR2 is FQNEAQ (reference sequence). The junction had 4 bases not matched to a gene; V was cut back by 0 bases and J by 7 bases. CDR3 nucleotides: TGTGCCAGCAGCTTAGCGGACAGGGGAAGGAACATTCAGTACTTC. Translating gives CASSLADRGRNIQYF.

V is TRBV11-3 and J is TRBJ2-1, with 15 nucleotides matching TRBD2. The CDR3 runs to 18 residues. V shed 0 bases, J shed 2 bases, and the junction held 2 bases outside the gene matches. Germline lookup yields CDR1 SGHNT and CDR2 YENEEA. The CDR3 region is CASSLDGTSGRPYNEQFF. CDR3 nucleotide sequence: TGTGCCAGCAGCTTAGACGGGACTAGCGGGAGGCCCTACAATGAGCAGTTCTTC.

The chain carries TRBV30 and TRBJ2-3; the match to TRBD2 covers 9 bases. Germline CDR1 GTSNPN, CDR2 SVGIG (reference sequence). The CDR3 consists of 20 residues. With V trimmed by 3 bases and J by 0 bases, 19 bases remained unmatched. CDR3 region: CAWSPLTNSGRTYSTDTQYF. For the CDR3, the DNA is TGTGCCTGGAGCCCCCTGACGAACAGCGGGAGGACCTATAGCACAGATACGCAGTATTTT.

The J gene is TRBJ2-5, the V gene TRBV19; 10 bases agree with TRBD1. The germline gives CDR1 LNHDA, CDR2 SQIVND (reference sequence). This CDR3 comprises 15 residues. V lost 4 bases, J lost 5 bases, and 7 bases stayed unmatched. CDR3 bases: TGTGCCAGTAGTAGGGGACAGGGGATGGAGGAGACCCAGTACTTC. Translating it yields CASSRGQGMEETQYF.

V and J are TRBV19 and TRBJ2-2; D might be TRBD1 or TRBD2, each matching 5 bases. CDR1 and CDR2 (germline): LNHDA, SQIVND (reference sequence). The CDR3 has 13 amino acids. Between the trimmed V and J ends, which lost 7 bases and 5 bases, there was a span of 11 bases. In DNA form, the CDR3 reads TGTGCCAGTAAGGGGCGGGCGACCGGGGAGCTGTTTTTT. As protein: CASKGRATGELFF.

The rearrangement links TRBV14 to TRBJ1-2; no firm D call. The germline V and J ends were trimmed by 4 bases and 0 bases, with 6 bases remaining between them. The CDR3 runs to 13 residues. Germline assignment: CDR1 SGHDN and CDR2 FVKESK. The CDR3 region is CASSPNANYGYTF. In DNA, the CDR3 is TGTGCCAGCAGCCCGAATGCTAACTATGGCTACACCTTC.

The chain uses TRBV4-1 and TRBJ2-7; D is uncertain. The CDR3 sequence is 15 residues long. The germline V gene encodes CDR1 MGHRA and CDR2 YSYEKL. The V gene lost 3 bases and the J gene lost 5 bases, with 17 bases spanning the gap. The CDR3 coding sequence is TGCGCCAGCAGCCAGCCAGAAAGAGAGTTGGACGAGCAGTACTTC. It yields the protein CASSQPERELDEQYF.

The chain joins TRBV15 to TRBJ1-5; D gene ambiguous. The CDR3 extends over 12 amino acids. The V gene's germline CDR1 is LNHNV and CDR2 YYDKDF (reference sequence). With 3 bases removed from V and 7 bases from J, the gap between germline ends came to 7 bases. The CDR3 DNA follows: TGTGCCACCAGCAGGGGAGCACAGCCCCAGCATTTT. This gives the protein CATSRGAQPQHF.

This chain uses TRBV19 with TRBJ1-1; D unresolved. Deletions cut 7 bases from V and 1 base from J, with 10 bases between. The CDR3 runs to 13 residues. The germline V gene has CDR1 LNHDA and CDR2 SQIVND (reference sequence). The CDR3 sequence is CASIGRQNTEAFF. The DNA of the CDR3 is TGTGCCAGTATTGGTAGACAGAACACTGAAGCTTTCTTT.

The rearrangement joins TRBV7-2 to TRBJ2-2; 7 nucleotides align to TRBD1. Germline trimming cut 4 bases from V and 0 bases from J; bases unmatched to any gene: 11. The CDR3 has 18 amino acids. The germline gives CDR1 SGHTA, CDR2 FQGNSA. CDR3 protein: CASSSRASRGTNTGELFF. In DNA form, the CDR3 reads TGTGCCAGCAGCTCCCGGGCCAGCAGGGGGACGAACACCGGGGAGCTGTTTTTT.

The chain has TRBV6-6 and TRBJ2-5; D unresolved. The end of the DNA is better explained by TRBJ2-7, so the J call may be wrong. The CDR3 consists of 14 residues. Per the germline V gene, CDR1 is MNHNY and CDR2 is SVGAGI (reference sequence). The chain's CDR3 is CASTDDGLPYEQYF. The DNA of the CDR3 is TGTGCCAGCACTGATGACGGGTTACCCTACGAGCAGTACTTC.

This clone was seen just once. The chain combines TRBV28 with TRBJ1-2, with a weak D call TRBD1 (5 bases). This CDR3 comprises 14 residues. V shed 7 bases and J shed 0 bases, with 12 bases lying between them. In germline, CDR1 is MDHEN, CDR2 SYDVKM. The CDR3 bases are TGTGCCAGCAATTTGAGGGGTCCTAACTATGGCTACACCTTC. It translates to CASNLRGPNYGYTF.